This T cell receptor (beta chain) was documented in a study of response to subunit inactivated influenza vaccine. Per the germline V gene, CDR1 is MNHEY and CDR2 is SVGEGT. The V end lost 6 bases, the J end lost 2 bases, and 13 bases lay between the germline ends. This CDR3 region has 15 residues. In TCRdb, the RT-PCR reads were re-called with MiXCR into one record per CDR3 protein. The profile shows some 500,000 distinct CDR3 sequences, approximately 15% of them singletons. This clonotype was seen more than once but under ten times. This TCR came from a man in his fifties or sixties who received an inactivated influenza vaccine. This sequence joins TRBV6-2 or TRBV6-3 and TRBJ2-2; maybe TRBD2 (6 bases). Sequencing was performed on CD4+ T cells sorted from PBMCs, taken 23 to 25 months after vaccination. The CDR3 is CASRREGLNTGELFF. As DNA, the CDR3 is TGTGCCAGCAGGAGAGAGGGACTTAACACCGGGGAGCTGTTTTTT.